The subject of this entry is one TCR beta chain. The entry originates in a study of OX40 agonist ivuxolimab in advanced cancers. Study background: Dose-escalation cases comprised hepatocellular carcinoma, melanoma, renal cell or head and neck cancer.

The repertoire was sequenced with immunoSEQ multiplex PCR; TCRdb's copy has only in-frame clones and lacks some. The sample records roughly 18,000 clones, approximately 87% being singletons. Per the germline V gene, CDR1 is GTSNPN and CDR2 is SVGIG (reference sequence). V lost 4 bases and J lost 2, with 6 bases in between. The length of the CDR3 is 11 residues. Here the sequenced sample was CD4+ or CD8+ T cells sorted from blood, taken in a trial of the OX40 agonist ivuxolimab. The chain employs TRBV30 and TRBJ2-7, with D uncertain. The sequence was obtained from an adult with an advanced solid tumor such as melanoma, head and neck, liver or kidney cancer. CDR3: CAWTDTYEQYF. Written as DNA, the CDR3 is TGTGCCTGGACAGATACCTACGAGCAGTACTTC.